What follows are 2 T cell receptor beta chains derived from one specimen sequenced in a study of cytotoxic CD8 clonotypes in ibrutinib-treated CLL. The protocol was immunoSEQ multiplex PCR, while the TCRdb copy is restricted to in-frame clones and leaves out a portion. The sample records fewer than 75,000 clones, approximately 71% being singletons. The sample was PBMCs, taken after 12 months of ibrutinib treatment. The receptors here all came from a human donor with chronic lymphocytic leukemia.

The chain couples TRBV20-1 to TRBJ2-1; D gene uncertain. Germline V lookup: CDR1 DFQATT, CDR2 SNEGSKA (reference sequence). V lost 3 bases, J lost 5 bases, and 5 bases lay in between. The CDR3 has 11 residues. The CDR3 protein is CSASEHNEQFF. The CDR3, as DNA: TGCAGTGCTAGCGAACACAATGAGCAGTTCTTC.

The gene calls are TRBV4-1 and TRBJ1-6; no definite D call. The V and J ends lost 0 bases and 11 bases respectively, with 14 bases between them. The length of the CDR3 is 15 residues. Germline V gives CDR1 MGHRA, CDR2 YSYEKL. The CDR3 is CASSQDLRPLTPLHF. The CDR3 DNA is TGCGCCAGCAGCCAAGATCTGAGGCCCTTGACACCCCTCCACTTT.